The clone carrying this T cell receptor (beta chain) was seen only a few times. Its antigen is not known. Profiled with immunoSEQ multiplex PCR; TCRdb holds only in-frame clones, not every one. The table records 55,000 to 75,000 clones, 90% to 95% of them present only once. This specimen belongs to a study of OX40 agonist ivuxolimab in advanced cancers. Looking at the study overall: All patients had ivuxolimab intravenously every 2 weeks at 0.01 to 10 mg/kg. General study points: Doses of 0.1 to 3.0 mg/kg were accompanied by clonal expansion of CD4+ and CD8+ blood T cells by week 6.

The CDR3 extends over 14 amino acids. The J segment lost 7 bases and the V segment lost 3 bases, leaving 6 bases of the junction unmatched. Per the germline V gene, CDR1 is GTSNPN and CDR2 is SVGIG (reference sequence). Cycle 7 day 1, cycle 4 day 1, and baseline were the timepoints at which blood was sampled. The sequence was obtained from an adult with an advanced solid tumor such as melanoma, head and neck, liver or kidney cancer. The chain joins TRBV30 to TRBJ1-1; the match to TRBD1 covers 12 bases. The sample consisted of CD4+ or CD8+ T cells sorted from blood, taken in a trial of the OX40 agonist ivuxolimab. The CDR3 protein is CAWRRGTGGIEAFF. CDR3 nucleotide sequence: TGTGCCTGGAGGAGAGGGACAGGGGGCATTGAAGCTTTCTTT. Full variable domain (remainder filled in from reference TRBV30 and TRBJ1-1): SQTIHQWPATLVQPVGSPLSLECTVEGTSNPNLYWYRQAAGRGLQLLFYSVGIGQISSEVPQNLSASRPQDRQFILSSKKLLLSDSGFYLCAWRRGTGGIEAFFGQGTRLTVV.